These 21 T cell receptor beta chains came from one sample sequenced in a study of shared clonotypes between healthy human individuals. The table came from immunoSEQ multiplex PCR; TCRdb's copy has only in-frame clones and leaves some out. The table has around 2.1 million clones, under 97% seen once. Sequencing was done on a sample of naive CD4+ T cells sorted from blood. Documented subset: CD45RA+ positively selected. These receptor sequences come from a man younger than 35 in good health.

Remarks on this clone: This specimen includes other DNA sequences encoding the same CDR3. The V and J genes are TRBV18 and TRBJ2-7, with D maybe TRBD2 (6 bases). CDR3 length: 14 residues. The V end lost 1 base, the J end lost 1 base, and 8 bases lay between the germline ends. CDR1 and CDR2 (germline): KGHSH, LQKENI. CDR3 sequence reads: CASSPRDSSYEQYF. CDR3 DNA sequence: TGTGCCAGCTCACCACGGGACTCATCCTACGAGCAGTACTTC. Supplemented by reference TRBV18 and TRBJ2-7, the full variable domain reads NAGVMQNPRHLVRRRGQEARLRCSPMKGHSHVYWYRQLPEEGLKFMVYLQKENIIDESGMPKERFSAEFPKEGPSILRIQQVVRGDSAAYFCASSPRDSSYEQYFGPGTRLTVT.

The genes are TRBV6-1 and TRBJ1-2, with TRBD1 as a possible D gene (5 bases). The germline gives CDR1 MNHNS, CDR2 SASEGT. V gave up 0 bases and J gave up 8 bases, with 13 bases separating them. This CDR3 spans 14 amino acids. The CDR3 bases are TGTGCCAGCAGTGAAGCTCCGGGGGTTGGCGGCTACACCTTC. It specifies CASSEAPGVGGYTF.

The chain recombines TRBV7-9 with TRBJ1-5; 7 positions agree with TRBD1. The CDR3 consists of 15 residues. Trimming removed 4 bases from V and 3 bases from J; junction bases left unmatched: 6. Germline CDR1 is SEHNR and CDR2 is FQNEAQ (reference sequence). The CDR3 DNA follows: TGTGCCAGCAGCTCGGGACAGAGTATCAATCAGCCCCAGCATTTT. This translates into CASSSGQSINQPQHF.

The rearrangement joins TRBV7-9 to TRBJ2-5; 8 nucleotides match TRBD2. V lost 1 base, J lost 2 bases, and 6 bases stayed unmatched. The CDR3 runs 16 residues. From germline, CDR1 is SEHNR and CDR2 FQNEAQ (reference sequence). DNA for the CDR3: TGTGCCAGCAGCTTAGTGCCTAGCGGGCTACAAGAGACCCAGTACTTC. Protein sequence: CASSLVPSGLQETQYF.

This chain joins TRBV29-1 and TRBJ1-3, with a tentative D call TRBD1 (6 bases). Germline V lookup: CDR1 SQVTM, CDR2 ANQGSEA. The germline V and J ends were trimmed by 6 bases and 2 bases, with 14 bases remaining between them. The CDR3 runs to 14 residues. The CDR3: CSVLTGMTGNTIYF. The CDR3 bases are TGCAGCGTACTTACAGGGATGACTGGAAACACCATATATTTT. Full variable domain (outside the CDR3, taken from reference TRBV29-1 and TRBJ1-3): SAVISQKPSRDICQRGTSLTIQCQVDSQVTMMFWYRQQPGQSLTLIATANQGSEATYESGFVIDKFPISRPNLTFSTLTVSNMSPEDSSIYLCSVLTGMTGNTIYFGEGSWLTVV.

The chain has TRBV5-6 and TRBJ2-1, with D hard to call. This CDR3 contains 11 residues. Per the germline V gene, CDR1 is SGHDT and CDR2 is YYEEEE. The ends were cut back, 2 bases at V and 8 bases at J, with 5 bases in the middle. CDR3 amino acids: CASSFSDEQFF. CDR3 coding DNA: TGTGCCAGCAGCTTTTCGGATGAGCAGTTCTTC.

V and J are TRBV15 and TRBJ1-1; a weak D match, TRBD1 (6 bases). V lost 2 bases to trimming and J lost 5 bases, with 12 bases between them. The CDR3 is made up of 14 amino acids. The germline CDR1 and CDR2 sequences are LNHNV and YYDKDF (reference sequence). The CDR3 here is CATSRQGKGTEAFF. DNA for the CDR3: TGTGCCACCAGCAGACAGGGGAAGGGAACTGAAGCTTTCTTT.

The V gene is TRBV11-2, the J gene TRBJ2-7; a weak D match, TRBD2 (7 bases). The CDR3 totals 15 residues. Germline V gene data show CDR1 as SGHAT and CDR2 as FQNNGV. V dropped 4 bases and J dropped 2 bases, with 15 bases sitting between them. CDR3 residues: CASSWTVAGAYEQYF. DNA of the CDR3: TGTGCCAGCAGCTGGACAGTGGCGGGAGCCTACGAGCAGTACTTC.

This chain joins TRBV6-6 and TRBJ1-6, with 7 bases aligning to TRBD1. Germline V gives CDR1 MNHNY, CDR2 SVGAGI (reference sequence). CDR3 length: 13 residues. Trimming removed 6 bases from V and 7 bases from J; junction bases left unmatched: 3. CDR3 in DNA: TGTGCCAGCAGCCGACAGGGAAATTCACCCCTCCACTTT. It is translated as CASSRQGNSPLHF.

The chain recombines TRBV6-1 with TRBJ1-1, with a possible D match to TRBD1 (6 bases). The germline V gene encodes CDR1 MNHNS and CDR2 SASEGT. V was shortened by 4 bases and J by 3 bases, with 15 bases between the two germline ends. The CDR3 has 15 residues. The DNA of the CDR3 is TGTGCCAGCAGTGGAGGGGGGACCGGGGACACTGAAGCTTTCTTT. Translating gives CASSGGGTGDTEAFF.

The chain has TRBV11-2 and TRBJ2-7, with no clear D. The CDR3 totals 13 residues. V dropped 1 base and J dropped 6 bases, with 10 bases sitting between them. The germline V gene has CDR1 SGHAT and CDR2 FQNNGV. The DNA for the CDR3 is TGTGCCAGCAGCTTAGGAGTAGGTGGCGAGCAGTACTTC. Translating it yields CASSLGVGGEQYF.

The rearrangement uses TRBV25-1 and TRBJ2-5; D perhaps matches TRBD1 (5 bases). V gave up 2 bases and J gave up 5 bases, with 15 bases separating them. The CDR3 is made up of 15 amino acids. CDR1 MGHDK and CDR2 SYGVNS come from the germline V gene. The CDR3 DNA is TGTGCCAGCAGTGAAACGGCAGGGCTCCTGGAGACCCAGTACTTC. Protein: CASSETAGLLETQYF.

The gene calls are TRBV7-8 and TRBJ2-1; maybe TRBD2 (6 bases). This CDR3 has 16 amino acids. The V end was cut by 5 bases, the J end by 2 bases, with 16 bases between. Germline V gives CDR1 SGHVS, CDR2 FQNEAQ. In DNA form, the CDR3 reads TGTGCCAGCAGCCCACTGGCGGGACGGACCTACAATGAGCAGTTCTTC. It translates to CASSPLAGRTYNEQFF.

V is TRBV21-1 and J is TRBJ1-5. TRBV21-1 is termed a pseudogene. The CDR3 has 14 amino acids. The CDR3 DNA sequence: TGTGCCAGCAGCAAAGCTTGCAGGACTCAGCCCCAGCATTTT. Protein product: CASSKACRTQPQHF.

CDR3 nucleotides: TGTGCCAGCAGCTTTCTGACTAGCGGACAAGAGACCCAGTACTTC. It yields the protein CASSFLTSGQETQYF. The chain has TRBV5-6 and TRBJ2-5; 9 bases fit TRBD2. Germline CDR1 SGHDT, CDR2 YYEEEE. V trimming: 2 bases; J trimming: 2 bases; junction bases outside the gene matches: 4. This CDR3 is built from 15 residues.

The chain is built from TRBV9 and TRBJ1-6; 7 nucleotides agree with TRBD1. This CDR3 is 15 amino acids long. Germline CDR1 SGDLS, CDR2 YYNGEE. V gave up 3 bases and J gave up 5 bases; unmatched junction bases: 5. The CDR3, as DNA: TGTGCCAGCAGCGCCAGACAGGGAAATAATTCACCCCTCCACTTT. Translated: CASSARQGNNSPLHF.

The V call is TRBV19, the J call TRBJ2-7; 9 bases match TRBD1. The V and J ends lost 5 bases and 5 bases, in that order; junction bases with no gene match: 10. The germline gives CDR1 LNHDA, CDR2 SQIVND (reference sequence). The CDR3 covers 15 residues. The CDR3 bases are TGTGCCAGTAGTCCACTCGACAGGGGGGTCCACGAGCAGTACTTC. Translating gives CASSPLDRGVHEQYF.

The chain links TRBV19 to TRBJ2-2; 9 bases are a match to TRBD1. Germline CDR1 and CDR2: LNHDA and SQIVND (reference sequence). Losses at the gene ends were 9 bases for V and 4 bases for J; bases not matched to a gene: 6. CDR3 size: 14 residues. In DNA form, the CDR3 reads TGTGCCAGCTACAGGGGGCAGGGCACCGGGGAGCTGTTTTTT. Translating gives CASYRGQGTGELFF.

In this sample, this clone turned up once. The CDR3 sequence: CASSEAGGANNSPLHF. The CDR3 nucleotides read TGTGCCAGCAGTGAAGCGGGGGGCGCAAATAATTCACCCCTCCACTTT. The rearrangement links TRBV2 to TRBJ1-6; D is possibly TRBD1 (6 bases). There are 16 residues in the CDR3. Germline V gene lookup returns CDR1 SNHLY and CDR2 FYNNEI. V gave up 0 bases and J gave up 5 bases, with 11 bases separating them.

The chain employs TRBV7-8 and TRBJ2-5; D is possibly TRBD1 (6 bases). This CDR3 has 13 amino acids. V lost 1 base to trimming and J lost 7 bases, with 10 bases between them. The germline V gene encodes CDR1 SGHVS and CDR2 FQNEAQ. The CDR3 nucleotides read TGTGCCAGCAGCTTAGACAGGGAAGGGACCCAGTACTTC. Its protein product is CASSLDREGTQYF.

CDR3 region: CASSGSGNYNEQFF. For the CDR3, the DNA is TGTGCCAGCAGTGGCAGCGGGAACTACAATGAGCAGTTCTTC. The rearrangement joins TRBV2 to TRBJ2-1; TRBD2 matches at 7 bases. V dropped 4 bases and J dropped 3; count of bases not matched to a gene: 3. This CDR3 has 14 amino acids. The V gene's germline CDR1 is SNHLY and CDR2 FYNNEI.